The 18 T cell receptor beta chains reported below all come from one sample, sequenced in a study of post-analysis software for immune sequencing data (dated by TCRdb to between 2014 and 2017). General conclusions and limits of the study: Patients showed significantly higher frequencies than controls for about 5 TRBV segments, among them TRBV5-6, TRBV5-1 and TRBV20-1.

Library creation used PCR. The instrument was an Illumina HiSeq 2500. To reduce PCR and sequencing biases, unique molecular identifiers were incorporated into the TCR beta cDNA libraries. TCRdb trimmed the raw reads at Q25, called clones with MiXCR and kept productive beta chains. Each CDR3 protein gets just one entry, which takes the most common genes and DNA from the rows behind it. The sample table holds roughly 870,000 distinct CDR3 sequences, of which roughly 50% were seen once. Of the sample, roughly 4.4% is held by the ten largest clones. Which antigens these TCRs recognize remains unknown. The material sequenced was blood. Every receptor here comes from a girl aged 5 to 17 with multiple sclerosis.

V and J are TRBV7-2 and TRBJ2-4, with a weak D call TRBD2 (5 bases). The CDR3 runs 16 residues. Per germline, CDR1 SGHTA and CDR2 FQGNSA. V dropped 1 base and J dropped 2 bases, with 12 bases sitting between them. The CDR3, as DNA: TGTGCCAGCAGCTTAGTCGCGAGGGCGACCAAAAACATTCAGTACTTC. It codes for CASSLVARATKNIQYF.

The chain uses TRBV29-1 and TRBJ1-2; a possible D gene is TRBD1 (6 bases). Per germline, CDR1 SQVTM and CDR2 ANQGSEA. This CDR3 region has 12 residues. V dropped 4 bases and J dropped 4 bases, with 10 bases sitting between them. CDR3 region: CSVVTGTYGYTF. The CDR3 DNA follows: TGCAGCGTTGTTACAGGGACCTATGGCTACACCTTC.

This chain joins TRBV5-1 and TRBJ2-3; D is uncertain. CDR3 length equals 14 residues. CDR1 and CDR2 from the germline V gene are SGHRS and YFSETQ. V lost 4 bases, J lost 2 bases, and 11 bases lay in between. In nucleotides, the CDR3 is TGCGCCAGCAGCCTGGAAGACCTCACAGATACGCAGTATTTT. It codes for CASSLEDLTDTQYF.

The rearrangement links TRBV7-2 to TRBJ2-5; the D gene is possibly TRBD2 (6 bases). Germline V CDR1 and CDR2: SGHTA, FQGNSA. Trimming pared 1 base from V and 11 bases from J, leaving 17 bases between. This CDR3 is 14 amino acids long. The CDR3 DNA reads TGTGCCAGCAGCTTAGATGGACTACCCTGGGAGCAGTACTTC. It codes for CASSLDGLPWEQYF.

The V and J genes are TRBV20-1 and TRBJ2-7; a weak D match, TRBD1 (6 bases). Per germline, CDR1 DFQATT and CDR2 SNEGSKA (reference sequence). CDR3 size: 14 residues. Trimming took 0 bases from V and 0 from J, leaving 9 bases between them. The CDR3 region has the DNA TGCAGTGCTAGAGATGGACAGCGCTCCTACGAGCAGTACTTC. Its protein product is CSARDGQRSYEQYF.

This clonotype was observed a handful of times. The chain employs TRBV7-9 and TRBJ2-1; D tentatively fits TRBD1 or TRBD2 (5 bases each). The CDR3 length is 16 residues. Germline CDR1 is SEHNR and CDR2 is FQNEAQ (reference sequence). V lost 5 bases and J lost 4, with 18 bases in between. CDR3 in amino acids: CASSPLEGRGYNEQFF. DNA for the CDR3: TGTGCCAGCAGCCCCTTAGAGGGGAGAGGGTACAATGAGCAGTTCTTC.

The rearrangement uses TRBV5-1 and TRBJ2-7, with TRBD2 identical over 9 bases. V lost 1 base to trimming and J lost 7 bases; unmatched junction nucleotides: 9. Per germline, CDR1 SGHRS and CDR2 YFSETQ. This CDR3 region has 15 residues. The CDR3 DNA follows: TGCGCCAGCAGCTTGATGGCGGGAGGGGTCGATGAGCAGTACTTC. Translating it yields CASSLMAGGVDEQYF.

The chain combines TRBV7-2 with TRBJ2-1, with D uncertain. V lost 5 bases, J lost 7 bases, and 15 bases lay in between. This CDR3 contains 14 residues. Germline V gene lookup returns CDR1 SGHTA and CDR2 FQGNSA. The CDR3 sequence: CASSVPPARNEQFF. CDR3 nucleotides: TGTGCCAGCAGCGTTCCGCCCGCCAGGAATGAGCAGTTCTTC. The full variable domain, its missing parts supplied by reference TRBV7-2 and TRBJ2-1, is GAGVSQSPSNKVTEKGKDVELRCDPISGHTALYWYRQSLGQGLEFLIYFQGNSAPDKSGLPSDRFSAERTGGSVSTLTIQRTQQEDSAVYLCASSVPPARNEQFFGPGTRLTVL.

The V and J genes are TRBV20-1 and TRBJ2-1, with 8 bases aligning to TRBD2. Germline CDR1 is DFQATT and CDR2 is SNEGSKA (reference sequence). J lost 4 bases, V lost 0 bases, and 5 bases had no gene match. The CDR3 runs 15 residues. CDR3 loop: CSARDLVAGYNEQFF. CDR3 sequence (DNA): TGCAGTGCTAGAGATTTGGTAGCGGGATACAATGAGCAGTTCTTC.

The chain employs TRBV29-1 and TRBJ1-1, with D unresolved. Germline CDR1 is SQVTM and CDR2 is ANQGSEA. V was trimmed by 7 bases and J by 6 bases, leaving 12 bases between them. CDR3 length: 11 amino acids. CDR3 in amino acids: CSGAVGSEAFF. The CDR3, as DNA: TGCAGCGGAGCTGTGGGGTCTGAAGCTTTCTTT.

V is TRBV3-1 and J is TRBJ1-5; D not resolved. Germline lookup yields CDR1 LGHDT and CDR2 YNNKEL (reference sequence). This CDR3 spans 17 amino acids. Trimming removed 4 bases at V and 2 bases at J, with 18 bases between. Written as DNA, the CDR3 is TGTGCCAGCAGCCCAACGAGGGTGATCGTGGGCAATCAGCCCCAGCATTTT. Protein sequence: CASSPTRVIVGNQPQHF.

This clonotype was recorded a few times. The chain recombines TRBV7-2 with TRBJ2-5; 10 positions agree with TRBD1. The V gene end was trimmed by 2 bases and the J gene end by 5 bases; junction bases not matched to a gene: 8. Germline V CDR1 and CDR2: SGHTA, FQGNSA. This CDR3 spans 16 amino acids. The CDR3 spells CASSLSTGGAGETQYF. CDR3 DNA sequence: TGTGCCAGCAGCTTATCGACAGGGGGCGCCGGGGAGACCCAGTACTTC.

The CDR3 spells CASSYPTSLAVLTDTQYF. Here the CDR3 DNA reads TGTGCCAGCAGTTACCCGACATCCCTAGCGGTCCTCACAGATACGCAGTATTTT. This chain connects TRBV6-2 or TRBV6-3 to TRBJ2-3; TRBD2 agrees at 7 bases. The CDR3 spans 18 residues. Unmatched junction bases numbered 13, after V lost 2 bases and J lost 2 bases. Germline assignment: CDR1 MNHEY and CDR2 SVGEGT.

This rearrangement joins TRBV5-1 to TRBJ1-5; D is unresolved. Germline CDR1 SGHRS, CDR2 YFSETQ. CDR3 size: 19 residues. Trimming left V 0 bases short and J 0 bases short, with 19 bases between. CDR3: CASSLGRSEGGYSNQPQHF. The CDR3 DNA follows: TGCGCCAGCAGCTTGGGTCGCAGCGAGGGAGGATATAGCAATCAGCCCCAGCATTTT.

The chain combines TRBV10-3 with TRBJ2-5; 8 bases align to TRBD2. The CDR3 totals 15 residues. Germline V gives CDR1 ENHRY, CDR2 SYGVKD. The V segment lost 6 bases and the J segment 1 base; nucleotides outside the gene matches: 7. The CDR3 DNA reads TGTGCCATCAGAAGCGGGGGCGGGCGCCAAGAGACCCAGTACTTC. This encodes CAIRSGGGRQETQYF.

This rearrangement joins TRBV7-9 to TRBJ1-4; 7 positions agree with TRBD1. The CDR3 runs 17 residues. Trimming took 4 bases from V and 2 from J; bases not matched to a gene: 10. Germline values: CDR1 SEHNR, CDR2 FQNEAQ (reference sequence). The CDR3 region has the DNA TGTGCCAGCAGCTCCCAGGGGGGAATCGGTACTAATGAAAAACTGTTTTTT. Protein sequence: CASSSQGGIGTNEKLFF.

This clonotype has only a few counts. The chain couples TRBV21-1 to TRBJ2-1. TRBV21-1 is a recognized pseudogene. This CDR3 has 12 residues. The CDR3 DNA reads TGTGCCAGCAGCAATGGTAATCTCGAACAGTTCTTC. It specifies CASSNGNLEQFF.

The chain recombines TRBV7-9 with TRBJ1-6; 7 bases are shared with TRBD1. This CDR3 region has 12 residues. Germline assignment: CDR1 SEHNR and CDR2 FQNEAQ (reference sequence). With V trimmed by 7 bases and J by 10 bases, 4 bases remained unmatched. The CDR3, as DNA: TGTGCCAGCACCCAAGGGGGCTCACCCCTCCACTTT. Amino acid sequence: CASTQGGSPLHF.